This T cell receptor beta chain comes out of a study of CD8+ T cells in alopecia areata. Specimens obtained from alopecia areata patients comprised lesional scalp punch biopsies and peripheral blood. Both CD4+ and CD8+ T cells were separated by sorting PBMCs. Trimming pared 0 bases from V and 7 bases from J, leaving 12 bases between. Germline V gene lookup returns CDR1 SGHDT and CDR2 YYEEEE. The CDR3 is 14 amino acids. Study results and caveats: Greater clonality was observed in lesional scalp samples, especially alopecia totalis/universalis, versus normal scalp. Researchers reported that TCR sharing among patients proved less clear than in mice, possibly HLA-linked.

As the sequencing template, cDNA was produced by extracting RNA and reverse transcribing it. Measured with immunoSEQ multiplex PCR; TCRdb has only the in-frame clones, and not every one. Here the sample spans 60,000 to 70,000 clones, approximately 46% being singletons. As concerns this clone: Its antigen remains unidentified.

The material sequenced was CD8+ T cells sorted from blood, taken at week 0. This sequence was found in a human donor with alopecia areata. The rearrangement uses TRBV5-6 and TRBJ2-3; D is unresolved. The DNA for the CDR3 is TGTGCCAGCAGCTTGGCCAAGAGTTTACATACGCAGTATTTT. Its protein product is CASSLAKSLHTQYF.